The 6 T cell receptor beta chains in this list originate from one sample, sequenced in a study of T cell repertoires in cytomegalovirus infection. Using its own MiXCR run on the reads, TCRdb lists one record per CDR3 protein. The table records some 230,000 distinct CDR3 sequences, roughly 22% of them present only once. Source material: CD8+ T cells from PBMCs. Source of these receptors: a human donor in good health (CMV status not recorded). Some clones in this sample may be carry-over from other donors' samples.

This clonotype showed up many times. The CDR3 coding sequence is TGTGCCAGCAGCTTAGAGGAGGGGAGTAACTATGGCTACACCTTC. Its translation is CASSLEEGSNYGYTF. The rearrangement uses TRBV7-6 and TRBJ1-2; D perhaps matches TRBD1 (5 bases). CDR1 is SGHVS, CDR2 FNYEAQ, per germline. The CDR3 contains 15 residues. Trimming took 1 base from V and 1 from J, leaving 10 bases between them.

There are a few counts of this clonotype. The chain carries TRBV19 and TRBJ2-2, with 7 bases aligning to TRBD2. The ends lost 1 base at V and 6 bases at J; junction bases unmatched: 2. The germline gives CDR1 LNHDA, CDR2 SQIVND (reference sequence). There are 14 residues in the CDR3. DNA of the CDR3: TGTGCCAGTAGTATAGTGGGAGGGCCCGGGGAGCTGTTTTTT. Translation: CASSIVGGPGELFF.

This clonotype was picked up many times. The chain employs TRBV25-1 and TRBJ2-7; possibly TRBD1 for D (6 bases). This CDR3 is built from 17 residues. The germline gives CDR1 MGHDK, CDR2 SYGVNS. V lost 0 bases and J 0 bases, leaving 15 bases between the germline ends. CDR3: CASSEYGVRDTSYEQYF. CDR3 in DNA: TGTGCCAGCAGTGAATATGGAGTCCGGGACACCTCCTACGAGCAGTACTTC.

The DNA of the CDR3 is TGTGCCAGCACCCAGGAAGGGCCCAGGGCCAGGGAGCTGTTTTTT. It codes for CASTQEGPRARELFF. The rearrangement joins TRBV27 to TRBJ2-2; D is possibly TRBD1 (5 bases). The germline V and J ends were trimmed by 7 bases and 9 bases, with 21 bases remaining between them. Per the germline V gene, CDR1 is MNHEY and CDR2 is SMNVEV (reference sequence). The length of the CDR3 is 15 residues.

This clonotype came up many times. V gene TRBV7-2 combines with J gene TRBJ1-4; 9 bases match TRBD1. The germline V gene encodes CDR1 SGHTA and CDR2 FQGNSA. J was trimmed by 8 bases and V by 1 base; bases with no gene match: 5. The CDR3 spans 15 residues. CDR3 sequence (DNA): TGTGCCAGCAGCTTAGTATCTGGACAGGGGGAAAAACTGTTTTTT. This codes for CASSLVSGQGEKLFF.

V gene TRBV29-1 combines with J gene TRBJ2-5; D may be TRBD1 or TRBD2 (6 bases each). Trimming took off 4 bases at V and 2 bases at J, with 17 bases between the two ends. The CDR3 spans 15 residues. Germline V CDR1 and CDR2: SQVTM, ANQGSEA. Written as DNA, the CDR3 is TGCAGCGTTGCTGAGAGGGGGGCTAGGCAAGAGACCCAGTACTTC. Residues: CSVAERGARQETQYF.